The 7 T cell receptor beta chains below come from one sample, sequenced in a study of T-cell reconstitution after alpha-beta-depleted transplantation in children. Unique molecular identifiers featured in how the TCRbeta library was prepared. TCRdb analysed the PCR reads with MiXCR anew, one entry per CDR3 protein. The sample records 440,000 or so distinct CDR3 sequences, approximately 11% being singletons. The source was PBMCs from the stem cell graft donor, collected from the stem cell graft. The receptors stem from a human donor who donated a stem cell graft to a child with acute myeloid leukemia.

This clonotype was seen many times. CDR3 loop: CASGRGGSATEAFF. The CDR3 region has the DNA TGTGCCAGCGGCCGAGGGGGTTCCGCCACTGAAGCTTTCTTT. This chain connects TRBV7-8 to TRBJ1-1, with D perhaps TRBD1 (6 bases). The germline CDR1 and CDR2 sequences are SGHVS and FQNEAQ. Between the trimmed V and J ends, which lost 8 bases and 4 bases, there was a span of 17 bases. The CDR3 is 14 amino acids.

The CDR3 loop reads CASSAWGQGVETQYF. In nucleotides, the CDR3 is TGTGCCAGCAGCGCATGGGGTCAGGGGGTTGAGACCCAGTACTTC. The chain links TRBV7-3 to TRBJ2-5; 7 bases agree with TRBD1. V was pared by 5 bases and J by 5 bases, with 11 bases of the junction left unmatched. Germline assignment: CDR1 SGHTA and CDR2 FQGTGA. The CDR3 has 15 amino acids. The complete variable domain, with remaining parts taken from reference TRBV7-3 and TRBJ2-5, reads GAGVSQTPSNKVTEKGKYVELRCDPISGHTALYWYRQSLGQGPEFLIYFQGTGAADDSGLPNDRFFAVRPEGSVSTLKIQRTERGDSAVYLCASSAWGQGVETQYFGPGTRLLVL.

This clonotype was seen more than once but under ten times. V is TRBV12-3 or TRBV12-4 and J is TRBJ2-5, with a weak D call TRBD2 (5 bases). Trimming removed 6 bases from V and 4 bases from J, with 12 bases in between. This CDR3 comprises 13 residues. In DNA, the CDR3 is TGTGCCAGCAGGAGGGTACAGATAGAGACCCAGTACTTC. Translated, it gives CASRRVQIETQYF.

This clonotype was recorded a few times. This sequence joins TRBV4-3 and TRBJ2-1; no definite D call. The CDR3 covers 13 residues. Germline V gene lookup returns CDR1 LGHNA and CDR2 YSLEER. Trimming removed 0 bases at V and 6 bases at J, with 6 bases between. The CDR3 bases are TGCGCCAGCAGCCAAGAGGGTCGCAATGAGCAGTTCTTC. Its translation is CASSQEGRNEQFF.

This clonotype was seen more than once but under ten times. The CDR3 spells CASSLGFRNSYEQYV. CDR3 nucleotides: TGTGCCAGCAGCTTAGGGTTTCGGAATTCCTACGAGCAGTACGTC. The chain recombines TRBV7-8 with TRBJ2-7; D remains unclear. V was clipped by 1 base and J by 1 base, with 11 bases between them. This CDR3 has 15 residues. Germline CDR1 and CDR2: SGHVS and FQNEAQ.

This clonotype appeared a single time. The chain couples TRBV30 to TRBJ2-2; D perhaps matches TRBD1 (6 bases). This CDR3 is 12 amino acids long. The germline CDR1 and CDR2 sequences are GTSNPN and SVGIG (reference sequence). Trimming took 8 bases from V and 2 from J, leaving 9 bases between them. CDR3 loop: CAGTSNTGELFF. DNA of the CDR3: TGTGCCGGGACAAGTAACACCGGGGAGCTGTTTTTT.

About this clonotype: One end of the junction fails to match germline, which may point to a read error. The V call is TRBV7-7, the J call TRBJ1-5; no clear D gene. CDR3 length: 15 amino acids. Germline CDR1 is SSHAT and CDR2 is FNYEAQ (reference sequence). The CDR3 region is CASSYWAMRNQPQHF. In nucleotides, the CDR3 is TGTGCTAGCAGCTATTGGGCAATGCGCAATCAGCCCCAGCATTTT.